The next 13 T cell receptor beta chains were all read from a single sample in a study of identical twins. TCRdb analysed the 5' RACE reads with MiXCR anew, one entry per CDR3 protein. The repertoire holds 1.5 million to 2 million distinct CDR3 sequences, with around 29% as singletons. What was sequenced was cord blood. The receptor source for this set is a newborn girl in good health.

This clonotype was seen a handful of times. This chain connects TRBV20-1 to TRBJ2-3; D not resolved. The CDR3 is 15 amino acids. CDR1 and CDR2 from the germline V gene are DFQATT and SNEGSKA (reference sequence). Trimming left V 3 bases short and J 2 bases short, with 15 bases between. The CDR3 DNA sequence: TGCAGTGCTAGGGATATAGGCGCGCACACAGATACGCAGTATTTT. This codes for CSARDIGAHTDTQYF.

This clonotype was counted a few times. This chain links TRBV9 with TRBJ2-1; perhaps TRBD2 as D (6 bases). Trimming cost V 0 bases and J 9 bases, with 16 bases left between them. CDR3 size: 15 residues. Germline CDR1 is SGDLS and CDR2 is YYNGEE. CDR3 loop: CASSVANSGPGEQFF. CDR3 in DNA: TGTGCCAGCAGCGTAGCCAATAGCGGCCCAGGTGAGCAGTTCTTC.

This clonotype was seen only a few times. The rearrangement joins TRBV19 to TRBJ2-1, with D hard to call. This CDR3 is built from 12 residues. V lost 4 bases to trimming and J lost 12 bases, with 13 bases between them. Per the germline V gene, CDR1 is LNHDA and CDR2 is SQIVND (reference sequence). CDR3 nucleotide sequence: TGTGCCAGTAGTACCCTTGCCGGGTCGCAGTTCTTC. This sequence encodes CASSTLAGSQFF.

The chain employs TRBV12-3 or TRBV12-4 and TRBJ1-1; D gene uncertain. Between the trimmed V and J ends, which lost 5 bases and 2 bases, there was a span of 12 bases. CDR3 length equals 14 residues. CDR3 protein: CASSPGGINTEAFF. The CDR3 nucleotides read TGTGCCAGCAGTCCGGGCGGGATTAACACTGAAGCTTTCTTT.

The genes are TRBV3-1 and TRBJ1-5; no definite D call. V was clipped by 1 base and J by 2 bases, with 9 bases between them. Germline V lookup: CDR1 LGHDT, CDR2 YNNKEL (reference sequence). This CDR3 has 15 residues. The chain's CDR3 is CASSQGSLGNQPQHF. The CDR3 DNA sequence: TGTGCCAGCAGCCAAGGGTCTCTGGGCAATCAGCCCCAGCATTTT.

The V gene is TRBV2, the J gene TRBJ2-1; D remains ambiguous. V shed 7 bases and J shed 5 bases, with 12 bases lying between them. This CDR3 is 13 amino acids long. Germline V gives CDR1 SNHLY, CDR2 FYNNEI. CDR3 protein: CASTSWRNNEQFF. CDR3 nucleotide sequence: TGTGCCAGCACTTCATGGCGCAACAATGAGCAGTTCTTC.

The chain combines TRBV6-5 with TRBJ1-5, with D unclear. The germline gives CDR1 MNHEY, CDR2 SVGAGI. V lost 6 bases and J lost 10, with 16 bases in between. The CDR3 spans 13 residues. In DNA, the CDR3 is TGTGCCAGCAGCAAAGATACTAAGGATCCCCAGCATTTT. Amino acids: CASSKDTKDPQHF.

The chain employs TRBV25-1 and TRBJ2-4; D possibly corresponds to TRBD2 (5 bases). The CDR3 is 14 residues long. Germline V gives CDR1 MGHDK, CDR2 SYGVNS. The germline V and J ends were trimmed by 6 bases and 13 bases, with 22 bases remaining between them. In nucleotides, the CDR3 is TGTGCCAGCAGCCCAACCAGGCTTTATGGGGAGCAGTACTTC. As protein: CASSPTRLYGEQYF.

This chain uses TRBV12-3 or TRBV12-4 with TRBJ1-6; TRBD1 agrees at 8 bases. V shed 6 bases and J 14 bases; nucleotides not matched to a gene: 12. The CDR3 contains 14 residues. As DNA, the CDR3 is TGTGCCAGCAGCGTGGACAGGGATCAAAGAGCCCTCCACTTT. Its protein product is CASSVDRDQRALHF.

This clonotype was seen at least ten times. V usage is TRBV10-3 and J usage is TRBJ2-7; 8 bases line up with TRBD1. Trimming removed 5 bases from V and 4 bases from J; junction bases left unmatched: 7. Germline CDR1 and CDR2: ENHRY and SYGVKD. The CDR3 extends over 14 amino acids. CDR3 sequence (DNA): TGTGCCATCAGTAAGGACAGGGAAATTTACGAGCAGTACTTC. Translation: CAISKDREIYEQYF.

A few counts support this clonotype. The CDR3, as DNA: TGCAGCGTTGAATGGGGGGACTATCCTACCTACGAGCAGTACTTC. It translates to CSVEWGDYPTYEQYF. The gene calls are TRBV29-1 and TRBJ2-7; 7 nucleotides agree with TRBD2. J gave up 2 bases and V 2 bases, and 9 bases lay outside the gene matches. CDR3 size: 15 residues. Germline-derived CDR1 and CDR2 are SQVTM and ANQGSEA.

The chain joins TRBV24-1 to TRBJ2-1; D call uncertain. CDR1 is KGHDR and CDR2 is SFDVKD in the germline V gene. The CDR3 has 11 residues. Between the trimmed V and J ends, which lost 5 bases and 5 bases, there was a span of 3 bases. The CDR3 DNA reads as TGTGCCACCAGTGTGGACAATGAGCAGTTCTTC. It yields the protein CATSVDNEQFF.

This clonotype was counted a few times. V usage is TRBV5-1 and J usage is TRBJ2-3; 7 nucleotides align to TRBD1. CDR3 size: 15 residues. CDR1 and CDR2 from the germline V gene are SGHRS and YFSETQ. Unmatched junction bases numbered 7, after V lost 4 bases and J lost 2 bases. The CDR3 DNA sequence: TGCGCCAGCAGCGCATGGGACAGTTCCACAGATACGCAGTATTTT. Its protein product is CASSAWDSSTDTQYF.